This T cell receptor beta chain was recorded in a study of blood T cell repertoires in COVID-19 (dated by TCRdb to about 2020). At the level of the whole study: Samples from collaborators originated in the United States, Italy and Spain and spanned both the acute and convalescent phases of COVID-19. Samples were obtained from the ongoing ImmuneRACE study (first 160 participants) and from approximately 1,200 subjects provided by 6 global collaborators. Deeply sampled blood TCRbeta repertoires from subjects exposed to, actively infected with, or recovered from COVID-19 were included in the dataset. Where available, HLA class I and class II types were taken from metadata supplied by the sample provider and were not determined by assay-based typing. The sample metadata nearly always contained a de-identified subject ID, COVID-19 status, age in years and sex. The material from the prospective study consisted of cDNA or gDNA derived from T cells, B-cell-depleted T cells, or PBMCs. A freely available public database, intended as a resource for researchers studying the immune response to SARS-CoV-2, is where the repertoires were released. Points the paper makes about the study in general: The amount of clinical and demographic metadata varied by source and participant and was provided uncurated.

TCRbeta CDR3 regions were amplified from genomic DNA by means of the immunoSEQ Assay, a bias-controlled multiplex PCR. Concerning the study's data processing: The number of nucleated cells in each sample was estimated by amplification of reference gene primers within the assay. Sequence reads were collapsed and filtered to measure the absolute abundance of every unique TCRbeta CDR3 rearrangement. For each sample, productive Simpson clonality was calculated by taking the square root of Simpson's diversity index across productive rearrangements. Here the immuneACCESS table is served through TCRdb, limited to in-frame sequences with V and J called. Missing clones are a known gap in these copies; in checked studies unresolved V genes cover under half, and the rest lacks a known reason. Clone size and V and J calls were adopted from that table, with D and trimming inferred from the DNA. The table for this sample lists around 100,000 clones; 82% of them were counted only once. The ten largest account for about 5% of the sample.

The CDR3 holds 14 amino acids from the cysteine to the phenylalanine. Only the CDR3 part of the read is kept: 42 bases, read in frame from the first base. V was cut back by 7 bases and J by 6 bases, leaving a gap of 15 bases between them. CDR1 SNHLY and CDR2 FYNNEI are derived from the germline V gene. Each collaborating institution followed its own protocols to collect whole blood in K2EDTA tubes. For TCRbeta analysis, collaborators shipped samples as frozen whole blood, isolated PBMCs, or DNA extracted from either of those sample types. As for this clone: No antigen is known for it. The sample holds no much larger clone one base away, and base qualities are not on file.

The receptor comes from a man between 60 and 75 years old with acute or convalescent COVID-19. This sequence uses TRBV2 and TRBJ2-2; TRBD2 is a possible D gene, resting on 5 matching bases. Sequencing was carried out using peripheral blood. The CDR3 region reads CASKGEGGPGELFF. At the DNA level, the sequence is TGTGCCAGCAAGGGCGAGGGTGGTCCCGGGGAGCTGTTTTTT.